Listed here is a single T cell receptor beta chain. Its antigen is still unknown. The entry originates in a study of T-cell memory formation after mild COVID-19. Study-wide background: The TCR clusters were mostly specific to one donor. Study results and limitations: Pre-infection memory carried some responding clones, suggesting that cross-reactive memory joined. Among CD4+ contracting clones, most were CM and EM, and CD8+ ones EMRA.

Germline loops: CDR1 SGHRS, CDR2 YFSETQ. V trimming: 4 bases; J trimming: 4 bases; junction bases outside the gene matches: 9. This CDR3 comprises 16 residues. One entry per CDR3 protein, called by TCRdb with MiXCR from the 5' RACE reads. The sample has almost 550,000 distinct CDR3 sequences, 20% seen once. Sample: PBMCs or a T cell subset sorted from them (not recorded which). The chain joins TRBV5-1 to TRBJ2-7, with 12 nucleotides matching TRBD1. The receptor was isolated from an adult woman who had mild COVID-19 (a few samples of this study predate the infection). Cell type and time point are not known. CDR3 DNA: TGCGCCAGCAGCGGGACAGGGGGCGGATATGAGTACGAGCAGTACTTC. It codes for CASSGTGGGYEYEQYF.